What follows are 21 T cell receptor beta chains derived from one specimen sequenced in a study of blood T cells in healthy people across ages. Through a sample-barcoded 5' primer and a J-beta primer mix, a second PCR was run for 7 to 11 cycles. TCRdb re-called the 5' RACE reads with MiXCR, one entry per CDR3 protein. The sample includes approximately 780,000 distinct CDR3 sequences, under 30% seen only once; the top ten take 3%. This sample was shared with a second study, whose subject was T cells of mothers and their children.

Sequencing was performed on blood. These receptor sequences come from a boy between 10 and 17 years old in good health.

CDR3 loop: CSARAGVGRDKAEAFF. For the CDR3, the DNA is TGCAGTGCTAGAGCGGGTGTAGGACGGGATAAGGCTGAAGCTTTCTTT. The V call is TRBV20-1, the J call TRBJ1-1, with unresolved D. Trimming cost V 1 base and J 6 bases, with 21 bases left between them. The CDR3 runs 16 residues. Germline assignment: CDR1 DFQATT and CDR2 SNEGSKA (reference sequence).

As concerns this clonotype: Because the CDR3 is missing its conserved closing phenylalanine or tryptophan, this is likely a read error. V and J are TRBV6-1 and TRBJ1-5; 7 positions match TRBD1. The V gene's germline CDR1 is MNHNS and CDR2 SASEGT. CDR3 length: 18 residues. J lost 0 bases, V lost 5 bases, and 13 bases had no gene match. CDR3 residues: CASSLRTGRAYSNQPQHL. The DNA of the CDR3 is TGTGCCAGCAGTCTCCGGACAGGCCGGGCATATAGCAATCAGCCCCAGCATCTT.

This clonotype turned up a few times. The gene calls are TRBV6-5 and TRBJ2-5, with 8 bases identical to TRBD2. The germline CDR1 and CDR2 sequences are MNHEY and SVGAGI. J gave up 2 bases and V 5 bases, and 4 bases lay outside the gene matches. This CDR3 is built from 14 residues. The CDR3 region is CASSRGGQQETQYF. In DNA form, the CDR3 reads TGTGCCAGCAGTCGGGGGGGACAACAAGAGACCCAGTACTTC.

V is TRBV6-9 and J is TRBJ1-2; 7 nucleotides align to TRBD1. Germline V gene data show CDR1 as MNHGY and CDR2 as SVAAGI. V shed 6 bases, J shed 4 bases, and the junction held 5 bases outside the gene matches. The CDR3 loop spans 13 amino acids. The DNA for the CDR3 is TGTGCCAGCAGAGGGGACAGCCTCTATGGCTACACCTTC. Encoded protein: CASRGDSLYGYTF.

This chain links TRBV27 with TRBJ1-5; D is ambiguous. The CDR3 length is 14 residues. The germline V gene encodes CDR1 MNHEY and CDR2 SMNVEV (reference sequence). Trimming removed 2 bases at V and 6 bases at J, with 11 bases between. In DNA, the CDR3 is TGTGCCAGCAGTTTAGTAGGGTCGAGTCAGCCCCAGCATTTT. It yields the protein CASSLVGSSQPQHF.

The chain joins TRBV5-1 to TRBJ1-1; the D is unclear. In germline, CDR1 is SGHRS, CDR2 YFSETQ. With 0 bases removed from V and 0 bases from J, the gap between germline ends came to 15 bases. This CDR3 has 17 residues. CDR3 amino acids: CASSLGSSVGMNTEAFF. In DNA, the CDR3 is TGCGCCAGCAGCTTGGGATCATCCGTAGGCATGAACACTGAAGCTTTCTTT.

CDR3 region: CASSITSPNTEAFF. As DNA, the CDR3 is TGTGCCAGCTCCATAACATCCCCGAACACTGAAGCTTTCTTT. The chain employs TRBV28 and TRBJ1-1; D is unclear. There are 14 residues in the CDR3. Germline V lookup: CDR1 MDHEN, CDR2 SYDVKM. The V and J ends lost 8 bases and 1 base respectively, with 14 bases between them.

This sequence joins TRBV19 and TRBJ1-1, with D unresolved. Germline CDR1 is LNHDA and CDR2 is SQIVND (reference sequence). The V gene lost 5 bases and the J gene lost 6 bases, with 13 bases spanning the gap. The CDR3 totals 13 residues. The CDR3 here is CASSPGGWAEAFF. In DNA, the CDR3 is TGTGCCAGTAGTCCTGGAGGGTGGGCTGAAGCTTTCTTT.

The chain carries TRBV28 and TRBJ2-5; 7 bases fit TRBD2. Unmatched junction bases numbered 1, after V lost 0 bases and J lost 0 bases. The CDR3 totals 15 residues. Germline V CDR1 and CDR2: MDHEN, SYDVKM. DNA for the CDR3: TGTGCCAGCAGTTTATGGGGGGGGAACCAAGAGACCCAGTACTTC. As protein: CASSLWGGNQETQYF.

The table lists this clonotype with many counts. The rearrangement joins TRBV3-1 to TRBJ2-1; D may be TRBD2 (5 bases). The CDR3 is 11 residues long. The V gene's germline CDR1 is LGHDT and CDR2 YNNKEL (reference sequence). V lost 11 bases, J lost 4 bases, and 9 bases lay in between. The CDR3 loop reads CASAVYNEQFF. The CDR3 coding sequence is TGTGCCTCAGCGGTATACAATGAGCAGTTCTTC.

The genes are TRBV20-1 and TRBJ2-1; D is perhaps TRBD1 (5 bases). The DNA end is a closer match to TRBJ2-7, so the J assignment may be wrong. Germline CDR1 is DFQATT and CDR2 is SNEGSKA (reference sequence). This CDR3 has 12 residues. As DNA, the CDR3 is TGCAGTGCTAGAAATGATAGGGGCGAGCAGTACTTC. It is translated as CSARNDRGEQYF.

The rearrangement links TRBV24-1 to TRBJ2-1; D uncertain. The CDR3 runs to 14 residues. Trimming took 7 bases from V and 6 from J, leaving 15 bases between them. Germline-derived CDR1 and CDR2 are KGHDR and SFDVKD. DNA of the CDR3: TGTGCCACCAGGCCGAAAGAACAGTTCAATGAGCAGTTCTTC. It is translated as CATRPKEQFNEQFF.

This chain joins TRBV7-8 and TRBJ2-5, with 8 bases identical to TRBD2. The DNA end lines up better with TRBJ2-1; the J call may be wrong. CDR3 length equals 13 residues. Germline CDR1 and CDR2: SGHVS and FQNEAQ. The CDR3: CASILTGGAKQFF. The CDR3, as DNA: TGTGCCAGCATCCTAACGGGGGGGGCTAAGCAGTTCTTC.

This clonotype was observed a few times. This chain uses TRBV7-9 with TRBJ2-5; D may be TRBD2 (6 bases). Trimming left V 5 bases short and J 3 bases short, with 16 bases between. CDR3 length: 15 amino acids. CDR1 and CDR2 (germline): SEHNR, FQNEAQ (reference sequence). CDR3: CASSPLWGGEETQYF. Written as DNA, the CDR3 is TGTGCCAGCAGCCCCCTCTGGGGCGGGGAAGAGACCCAGTACTTC.

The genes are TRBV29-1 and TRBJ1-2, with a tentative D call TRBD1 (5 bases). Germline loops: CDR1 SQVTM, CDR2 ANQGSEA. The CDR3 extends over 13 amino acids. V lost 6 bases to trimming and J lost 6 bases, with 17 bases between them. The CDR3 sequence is CSVEGWTRDGYTF. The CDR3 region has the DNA TGCAGCGTAGAGGGGTGGACAAGGGATGGCTACACCTTC.

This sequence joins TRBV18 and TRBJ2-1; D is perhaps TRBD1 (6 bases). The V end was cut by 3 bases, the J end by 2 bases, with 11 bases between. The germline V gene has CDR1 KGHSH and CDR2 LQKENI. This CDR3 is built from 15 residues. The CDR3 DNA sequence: TGTGCCAGCTCACCCAGACAGGATACCTACAATGAGCAGTTCTTC. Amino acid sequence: CASSPRQDTYNEQFF.

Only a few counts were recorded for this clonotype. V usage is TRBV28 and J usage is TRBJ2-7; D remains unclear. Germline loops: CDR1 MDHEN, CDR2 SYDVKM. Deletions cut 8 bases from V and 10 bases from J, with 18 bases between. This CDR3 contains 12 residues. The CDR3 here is CASSIPAAPQYF. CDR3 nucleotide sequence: TGTGCCAGCTCAATCCCAGCCGCCCCTCAGTACTTC.

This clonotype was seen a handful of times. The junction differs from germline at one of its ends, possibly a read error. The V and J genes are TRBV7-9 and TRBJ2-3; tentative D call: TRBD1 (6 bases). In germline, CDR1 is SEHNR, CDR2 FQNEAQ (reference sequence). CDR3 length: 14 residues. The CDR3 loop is CASGLTGSTDTQYF. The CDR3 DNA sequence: TGTGCCAGCGGCTTGACAGGCAGCACAGATACGCAGTATTTT.

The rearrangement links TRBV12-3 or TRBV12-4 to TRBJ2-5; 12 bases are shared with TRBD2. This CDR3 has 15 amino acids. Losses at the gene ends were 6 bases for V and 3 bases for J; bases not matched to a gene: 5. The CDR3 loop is CASRKSSGGEETQYF. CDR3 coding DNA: TGTGCCAGCAGGAAATCTAGCGGGGGGGAAGAGACCCAGTACTTC.

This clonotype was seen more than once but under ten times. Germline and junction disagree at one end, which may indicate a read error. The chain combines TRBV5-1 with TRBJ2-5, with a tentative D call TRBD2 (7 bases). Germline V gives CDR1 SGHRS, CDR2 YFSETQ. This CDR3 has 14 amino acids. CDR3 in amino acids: CASSPGGREETQCF. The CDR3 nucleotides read TGCGCCAGCAGCCCGGGGGGCAGGGAAGAGACCCAGTGCTTC.

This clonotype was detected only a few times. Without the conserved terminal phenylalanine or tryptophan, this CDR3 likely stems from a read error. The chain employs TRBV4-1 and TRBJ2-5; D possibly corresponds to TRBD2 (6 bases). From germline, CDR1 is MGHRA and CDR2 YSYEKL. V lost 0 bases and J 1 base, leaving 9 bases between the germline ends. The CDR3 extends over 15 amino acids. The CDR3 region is CASSQEGLPQETQYL. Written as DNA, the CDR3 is TGCGCCAGCAGCCAAGAAGGACTACCCCAAGAGACCCAGTACCTC.